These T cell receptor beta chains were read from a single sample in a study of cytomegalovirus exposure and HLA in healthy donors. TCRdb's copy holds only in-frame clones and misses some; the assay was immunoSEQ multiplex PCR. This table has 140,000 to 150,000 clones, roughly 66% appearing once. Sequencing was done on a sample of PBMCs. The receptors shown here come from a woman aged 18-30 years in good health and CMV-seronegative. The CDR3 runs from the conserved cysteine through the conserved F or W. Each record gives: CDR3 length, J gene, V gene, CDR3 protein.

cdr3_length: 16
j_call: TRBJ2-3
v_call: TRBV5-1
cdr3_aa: CASSLGASGDTDTQYF

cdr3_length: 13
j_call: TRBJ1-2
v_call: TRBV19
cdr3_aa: CASRRAQNYGYTF

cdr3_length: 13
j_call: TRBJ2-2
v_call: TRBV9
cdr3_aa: CASTNSNTGELFF

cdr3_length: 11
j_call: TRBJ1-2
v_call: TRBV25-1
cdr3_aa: CASSVGRGYTF

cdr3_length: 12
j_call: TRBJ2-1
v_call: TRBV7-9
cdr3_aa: CASSPTINEQFF

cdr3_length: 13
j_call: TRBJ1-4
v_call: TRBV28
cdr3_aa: CASWTGLREKLFF

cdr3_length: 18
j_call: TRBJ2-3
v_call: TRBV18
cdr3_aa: CASSPALTSGRAADTQYF

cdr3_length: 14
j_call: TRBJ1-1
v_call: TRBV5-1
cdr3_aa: CASGMMEGGTEAFF

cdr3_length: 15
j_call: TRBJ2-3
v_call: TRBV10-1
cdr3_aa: CASSSSEVGTDTQYF

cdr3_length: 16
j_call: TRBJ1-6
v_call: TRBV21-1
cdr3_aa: CASSTLDRLFDSPLHF

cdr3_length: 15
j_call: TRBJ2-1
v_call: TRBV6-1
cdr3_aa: CASSEGYGGGNEQFF

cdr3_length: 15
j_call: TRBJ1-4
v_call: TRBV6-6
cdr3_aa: CASSQTGGLDEKLFF

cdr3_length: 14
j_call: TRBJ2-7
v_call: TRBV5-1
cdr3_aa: CASSLTGVNYEQYF

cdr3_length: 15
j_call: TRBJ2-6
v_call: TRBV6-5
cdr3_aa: CASSYSHPGANVLTF

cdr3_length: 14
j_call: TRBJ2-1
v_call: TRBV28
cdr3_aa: CASSSGGTVNEQFF

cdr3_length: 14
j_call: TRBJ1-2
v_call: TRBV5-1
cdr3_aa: CASSPTDRIGGYTF

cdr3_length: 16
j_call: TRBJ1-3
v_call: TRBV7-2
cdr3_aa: CASSLGGGGHRNTIYF

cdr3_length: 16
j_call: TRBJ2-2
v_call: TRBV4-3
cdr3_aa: CASSQGGGRNYGELFF

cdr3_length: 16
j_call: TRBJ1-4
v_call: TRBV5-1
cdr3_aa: CASSRDRANVNEKLFF

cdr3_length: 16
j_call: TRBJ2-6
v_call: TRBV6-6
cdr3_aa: CASNTGIYSGANVLTF

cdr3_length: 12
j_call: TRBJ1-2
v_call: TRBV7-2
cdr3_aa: CASSLTGDGYTF

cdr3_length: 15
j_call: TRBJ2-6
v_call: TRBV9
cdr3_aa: CASSVGGSGANVLTF

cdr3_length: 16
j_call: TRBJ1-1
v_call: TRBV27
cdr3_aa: CASSDLPGRGNTEAFF

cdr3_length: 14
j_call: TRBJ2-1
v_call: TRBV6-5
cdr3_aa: CASSYPGLGDEQFF

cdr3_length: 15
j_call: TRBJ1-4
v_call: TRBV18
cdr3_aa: CASSPPGRGEEKLFF

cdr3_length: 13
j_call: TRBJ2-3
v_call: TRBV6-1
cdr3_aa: CASSDQDTDTQYF

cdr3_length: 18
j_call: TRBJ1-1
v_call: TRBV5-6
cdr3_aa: CASSFSLSKGAVNTEAFF

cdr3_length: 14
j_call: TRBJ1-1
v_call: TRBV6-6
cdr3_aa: CASRSTGGSVEAFF

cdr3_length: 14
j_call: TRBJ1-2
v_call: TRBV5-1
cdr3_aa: CASSLGPTADGYTF

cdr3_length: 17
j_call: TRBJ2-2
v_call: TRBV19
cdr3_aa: CASSIRTSGRGTGELFF

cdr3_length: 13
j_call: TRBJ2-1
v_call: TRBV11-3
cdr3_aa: CASSPPRGGEQFF

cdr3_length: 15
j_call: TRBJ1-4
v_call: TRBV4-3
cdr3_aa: CASSQDSGWSEKLFF

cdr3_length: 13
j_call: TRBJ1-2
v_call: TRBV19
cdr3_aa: CASKGQLDYGYTF

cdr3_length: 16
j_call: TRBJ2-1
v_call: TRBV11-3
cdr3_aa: CASSSTSGSLDNEQFF

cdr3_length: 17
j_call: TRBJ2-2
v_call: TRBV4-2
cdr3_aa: CASDGMIAGGGTGELFF

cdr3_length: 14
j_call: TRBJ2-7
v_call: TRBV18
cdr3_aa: CASSPGQGIYEQYF

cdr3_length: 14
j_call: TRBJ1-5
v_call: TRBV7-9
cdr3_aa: CASSLMGPHQPQHF

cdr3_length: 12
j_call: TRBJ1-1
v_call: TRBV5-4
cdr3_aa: CASNQGNTEAFF

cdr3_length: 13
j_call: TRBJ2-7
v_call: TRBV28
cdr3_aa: CASRQTGSYEQYF

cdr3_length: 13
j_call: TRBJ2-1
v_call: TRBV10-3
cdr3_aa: CAISMGGSNEQFF

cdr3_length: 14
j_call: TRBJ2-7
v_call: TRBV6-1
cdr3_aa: CASNTGTGPYEQYF

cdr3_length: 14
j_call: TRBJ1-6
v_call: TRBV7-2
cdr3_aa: CASSRDGQYSPLHF

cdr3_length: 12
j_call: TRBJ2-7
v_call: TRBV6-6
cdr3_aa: CASSQNRVEQYF

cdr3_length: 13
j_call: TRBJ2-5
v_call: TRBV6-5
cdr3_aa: CASSDRAQETQYF

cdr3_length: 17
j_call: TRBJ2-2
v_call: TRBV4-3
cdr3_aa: CASSQGSGVANTGELFF

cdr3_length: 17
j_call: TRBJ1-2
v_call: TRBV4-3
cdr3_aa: CASSPAPSRTPGDGYTF

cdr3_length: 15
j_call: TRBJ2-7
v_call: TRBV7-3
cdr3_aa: CASSLLGQGAGEQYF

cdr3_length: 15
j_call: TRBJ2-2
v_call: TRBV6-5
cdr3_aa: CASSYQAGGAGELFF

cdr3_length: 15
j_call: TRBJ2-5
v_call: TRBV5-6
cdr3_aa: CASSLGLAGQETQYF

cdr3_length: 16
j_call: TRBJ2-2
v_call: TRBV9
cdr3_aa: CASSVRDSVYTGELFF

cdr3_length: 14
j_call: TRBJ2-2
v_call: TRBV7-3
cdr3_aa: CASSLTSTTGELFF

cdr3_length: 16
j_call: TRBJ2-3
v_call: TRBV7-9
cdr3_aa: CASSPPGAYSTDTQYF

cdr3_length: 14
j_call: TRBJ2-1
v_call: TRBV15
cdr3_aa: CATSRGTAGNEQFF

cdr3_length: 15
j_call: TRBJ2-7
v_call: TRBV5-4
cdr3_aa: CASSSPDRGFHEQYF

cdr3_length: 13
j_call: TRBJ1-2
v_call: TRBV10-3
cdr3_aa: CAIRDQGRGGYTF

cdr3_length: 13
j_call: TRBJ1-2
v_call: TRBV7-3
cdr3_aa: CASSPTGLEGYTF

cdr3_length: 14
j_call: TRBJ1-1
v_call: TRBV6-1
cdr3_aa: CASKVGQVNTEAFF

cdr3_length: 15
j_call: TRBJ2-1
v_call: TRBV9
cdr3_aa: CASSGTVASYNEQFF

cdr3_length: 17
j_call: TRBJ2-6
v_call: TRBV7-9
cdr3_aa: CASSLGTGSSGANVLTF